This entry describes one T cell receptor beta chain. The data belong to a study of T cells in Graves' hyperthyroidism and ophthalmopathy. From RNA transcripts, TCR beta CDR3 regions were amplified. The study used the HTBI primer set for a first-round RT-PCR of the TCR CDR3. TCRdb re-analysed the multiplex PCR reads in MiXCR, keeping a single row per CDR3 protein. Of over 250,000 distinct CDR3 sequences detected, approximately 26% appear once; the ten largest clones hold approximately 30%. The clonotype was recovered from a man aged 40-55 years with Graves' hyperthyroidism that later progressed to Graves' ophthalmopathy. Source material: blood.

The CDR3 is CASHSRDRHTYEQYF. The DNA of the CDR3 is TGTGCCAGCCATTCGAGAGACAGGCATACCTACGAGCAGTACTTC. The chain carries TRBV6-1 and TRBJ2-7; D perhaps matches TRBD1 (6 bases). Germline CDR1 is MNHNS and CDR2 is SASEGT. The germline V and J ends were trimmed by 8 bases and 2 bases, with 19 bases remaining between them. The CDR3 extends over 15 amino acids.